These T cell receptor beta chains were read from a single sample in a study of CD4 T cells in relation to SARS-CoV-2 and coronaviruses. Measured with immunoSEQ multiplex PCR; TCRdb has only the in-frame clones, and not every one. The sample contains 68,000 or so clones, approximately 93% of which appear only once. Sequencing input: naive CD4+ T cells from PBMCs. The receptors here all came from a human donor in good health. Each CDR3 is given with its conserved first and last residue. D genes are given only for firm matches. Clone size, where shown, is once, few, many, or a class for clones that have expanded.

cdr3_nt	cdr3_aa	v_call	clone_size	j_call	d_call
TGTGCCAGCAGCCCGTCAGGGAATAGCAATCAGCCCCAGCATTTT	CASSPSGNSNQPQHF	TRBV5-5	.	TRBJ1-5	.
TGTGCCAGCAGCTTTCGACAGGCAAGCTACGAGCAGTACTTC	CASSFRQASYEQYF	TRBV7-2	.	TRBJ2-7	.
TGCGCCAGCAGGGATTTAGGCGACGAGCAGTACTTC	CASRDLGDEQYF	TRBV5-1	.	TRBJ2-7	.
TGTGCCATCGGGACAGGGAGCACAGATACGCAGTATTTT	CAIGTGSTDTQYF	TRBV19	once	TRBJ2-3	TRBD1
TGTGCCAGCAGCGTAGGGGTTACCTCCTACGAGCAGTACTTC	CASSVGVTSYEQYF	TRBV9	.	TRBJ2-7	.
TGTGCCACCAGTGATCTAAATGGACAGGGGGGGAAAGAGACCCAGTACTTC	CATSDLNGQGGKETQYF	TRBV24-1	.	TRBJ2-5	TRBD1
TGCGCCAGCAGTCAGGGACAGGGGGACTATAGCAATCAGCCCCAGCATTTT	CASSQGQGDYSNQPQHF	TRBV23-1	.	TRBJ1-5	TRBD1
TGTGCCAGTATTTCTCTGGGCGGGGACCTTTTTGGAACCGGGGAGCTGTTTTTT	CASISLGGDLFGTGELFF	TRBV19	.	TRBJ2-2	.
TGTGCCAGCAGTTTAAACGTTCGAGGGGCGGGGAACACTGAAGCTTTCTTT	CASSLNVRGAGNTEAFF	TRBV28	.	TRBJ1-1	.
TGTGCCAGCAGTTCGCTCGGACAGGGGGCAACTGGCTACACCTTC	CASSSLGQGATGYTF	TRBV6-2/TRBV6-3	.	TRBJ1-2	TRBD1
TGTGCCAGCAGCTTAGGGAAAGGGACAGGCCCCAACTATGGCTACACCTTC	CASSLGKGTGPNYGYTF	TRBV7-2	.	TRBJ1-2	TRBD1
TGTGCCAGCTCACCGGACAGCAATCAGCCCCAGCATTTT	CASSPDSNQPQHF	TRBV18	.	TRBJ1-5	.
TGTGCCAGCAGGGCTAGCGGGCCTGGATACGAGCAGTACTTC	CASRASGPGYEQYF	TRBV2	.	TRBJ2-7	TRBD2